This T cell receptor (beta chain) stems from a study of graft-versus-host responses after intestinal transplantation. At the level of the study: Following induction with anti-thymocyte globulin, all recipients were given tacrolimus and steroids for 2 to 4 years. Study observations and caveats: Within the allografts of patients who had graft-donor T cell macrochimerism, graft-versus-host to host-versus-graft clonal ratios were high. Researchers found peak circulating GvH clone levels linked to early post-transplant HvG declines.

Generated by immunoSEQ multiplex PCR, the TCRdb table keeps only in-frame clones and is missing some. The sample gives approximately 9,000 clones, 30% of which show up once; around 3.6% is in the top ten. Irradiated stimulators labeled with violet dye, around 200,000 in number, were plated with around 200,000 CFSE-labeled responders. J lost 5 bases, V lost 5 bases, and 12 bases had no gene match. CDR1 and CDR2 (germline): GTSNPN, SVGIG (reference sequence). The CDR3 is made up of 14 amino acids. The receptor was isolated from a human patient who received an intestinal transplant. This specimen was alloreactive CD4+ T cells from a mixed lymphocyte reaction culture, taken before intestinal transplant. Specified subset: CFSE-low proliferating T cells sorted from approximately 6-day pre-transplant mixed lymphocyte reaction (GvH or HvG direction). The chain couples TRBV30 to TRBJ2-7; TRBD1 matches at 7 bases. The CDR3 here is CAWAGTAHSDEQYF. CDR3 DNA: TGTGCCTGGGCCGGGACAGCCCATAGTGACGAGCAGTACTTC. Using reference TRBV30 and TRBJ2-7 for the parts outside the CDR3, the full variable domain is SQTIHQWPATLVQPVGSPLSLECTVEGTSNPNLYWYRQAAGRGLQLLFYSVGIGQISSEVPQNLSASRPQDRQFILSSKKLLLSDSGFYLCAWAGTAHSDEQYFGPGTRLTVT.